This entry is about one T cell receptor beta chain. The data originate from a study of blood T cells in healthy people across ages. Alongside a J-beta primer mix, a sample-barcoded 5' primer served in a second PCR lasting 7 to 11 cycles. TCRdb re-called the 5' RACE reads with MiXCR, one entry per CDR3 protein. The sample shows 550,000 to 600,000 distinct CDR3 sequences, roughly 29% of them seen only once. Germline V lookup: CDR1 SGHTA, CDR2 FQGNSA. With 0 bases removed from V and 1 base from J, the gap between germline ends came to 12 bases. CDR3 length: 17 residues. This clonotype was obtained from a woman in her 70s in good health. This chain connects TRBV7-2 to TRBJ2-2; D is possibly TRBD1 (6 bases). The sequenced sample consisted of blood. The CDR3 region is CASSLAMGARNTGELFF. CDR3 nucleotide sequence: TGTGCCAGCAGCTTAGCGATGGGGGCTCGGAACACCGGGGAGCTGTTTTTT.